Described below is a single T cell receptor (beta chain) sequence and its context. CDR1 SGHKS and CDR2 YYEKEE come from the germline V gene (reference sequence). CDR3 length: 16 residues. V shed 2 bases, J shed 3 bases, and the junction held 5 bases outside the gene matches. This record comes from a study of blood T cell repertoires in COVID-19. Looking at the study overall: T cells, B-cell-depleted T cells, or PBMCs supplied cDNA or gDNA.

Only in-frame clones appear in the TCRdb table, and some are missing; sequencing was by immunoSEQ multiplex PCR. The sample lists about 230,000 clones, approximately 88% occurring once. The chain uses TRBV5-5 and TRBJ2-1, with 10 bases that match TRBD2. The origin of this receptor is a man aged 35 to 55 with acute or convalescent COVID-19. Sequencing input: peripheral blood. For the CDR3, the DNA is TGTGCCAGCAGCTTCGTAGCGGGAGGTATCTACAATGAGCAGTTCTTC. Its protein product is CASSFVAGGIYNEQFF.